These 2 T cell receptor beta chains share one sample of origin, sequenced in a study of cytomegalovirus exposure and HLA in healthy donors. The PCR was carried out with 60 Vbeta primers and 13 Jbeta primers. Sequencing was performed with immunoSEQ multiplex PCR; in TCRdb, only in-frame clones are kept and a portion is missing. The top ten clones hold about 10% of a sample with about 160,000 clones, roughly four fifths of them seen once. Sequencing was performed on PBMCs. The receptors come from a man in his forties or fifties in good health and CMV-seropositive.

The rearrangement joins TRBV5-4 to TRBJ2-2; 12 nucleotides match TRBD2. Germline V CDR1 and CDR2: SGHNT, YYREEE (reference sequence). Trimming at V came to 4 bases and at J to 2 bases, leaving 6 bases not matched to a gene. This CDR3 spans 17 amino acids. This CDR3 is CASSGGLAGTNTGELFF. The CDR3 DNA reads TGTGCCAGCAGCGGAGGACTAGCGGGAACAAACACCGGGGAGCTGTTTTTT.

The rearrangement links TRBV28 to TRBJ2-4; the match to TRBD1 covers 7 bases. Germline V gene data show CDR1 as MDHEN and CDR2 as SYDVKM. The J segment lost 0 bases and the V segment lost 3 bases, leaving 2 bases of the junction unmatched. The CDR3 runs 15 residues. CDR3 sequence reads: CASSFRGLAKNIQYF. CDR3 DNA sequence: TGTGCCAGCAGTTTTAGGGGGCTAGCCAAAAACATTCAGTACTTC.